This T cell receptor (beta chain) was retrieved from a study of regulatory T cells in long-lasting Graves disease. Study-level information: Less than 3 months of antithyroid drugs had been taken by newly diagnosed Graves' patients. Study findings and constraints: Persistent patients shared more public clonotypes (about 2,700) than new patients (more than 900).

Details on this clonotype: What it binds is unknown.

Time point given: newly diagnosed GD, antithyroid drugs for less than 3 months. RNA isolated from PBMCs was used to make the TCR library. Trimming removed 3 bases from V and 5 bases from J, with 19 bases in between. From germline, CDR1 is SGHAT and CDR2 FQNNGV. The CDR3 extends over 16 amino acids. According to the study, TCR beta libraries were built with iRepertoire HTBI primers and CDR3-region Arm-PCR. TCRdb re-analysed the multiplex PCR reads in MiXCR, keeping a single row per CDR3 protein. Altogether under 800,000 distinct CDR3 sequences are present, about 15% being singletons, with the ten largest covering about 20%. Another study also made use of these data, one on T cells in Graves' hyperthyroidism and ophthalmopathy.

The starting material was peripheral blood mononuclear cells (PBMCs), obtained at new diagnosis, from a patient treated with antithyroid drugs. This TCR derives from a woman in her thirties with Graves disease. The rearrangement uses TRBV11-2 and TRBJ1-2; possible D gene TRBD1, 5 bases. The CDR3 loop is CASSLRGLGSGYGYTF. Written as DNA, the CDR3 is TGTGCCAGCAGCTTGAGGGGTTTGGGGTCTGGTTATGGCTACACCTTC.